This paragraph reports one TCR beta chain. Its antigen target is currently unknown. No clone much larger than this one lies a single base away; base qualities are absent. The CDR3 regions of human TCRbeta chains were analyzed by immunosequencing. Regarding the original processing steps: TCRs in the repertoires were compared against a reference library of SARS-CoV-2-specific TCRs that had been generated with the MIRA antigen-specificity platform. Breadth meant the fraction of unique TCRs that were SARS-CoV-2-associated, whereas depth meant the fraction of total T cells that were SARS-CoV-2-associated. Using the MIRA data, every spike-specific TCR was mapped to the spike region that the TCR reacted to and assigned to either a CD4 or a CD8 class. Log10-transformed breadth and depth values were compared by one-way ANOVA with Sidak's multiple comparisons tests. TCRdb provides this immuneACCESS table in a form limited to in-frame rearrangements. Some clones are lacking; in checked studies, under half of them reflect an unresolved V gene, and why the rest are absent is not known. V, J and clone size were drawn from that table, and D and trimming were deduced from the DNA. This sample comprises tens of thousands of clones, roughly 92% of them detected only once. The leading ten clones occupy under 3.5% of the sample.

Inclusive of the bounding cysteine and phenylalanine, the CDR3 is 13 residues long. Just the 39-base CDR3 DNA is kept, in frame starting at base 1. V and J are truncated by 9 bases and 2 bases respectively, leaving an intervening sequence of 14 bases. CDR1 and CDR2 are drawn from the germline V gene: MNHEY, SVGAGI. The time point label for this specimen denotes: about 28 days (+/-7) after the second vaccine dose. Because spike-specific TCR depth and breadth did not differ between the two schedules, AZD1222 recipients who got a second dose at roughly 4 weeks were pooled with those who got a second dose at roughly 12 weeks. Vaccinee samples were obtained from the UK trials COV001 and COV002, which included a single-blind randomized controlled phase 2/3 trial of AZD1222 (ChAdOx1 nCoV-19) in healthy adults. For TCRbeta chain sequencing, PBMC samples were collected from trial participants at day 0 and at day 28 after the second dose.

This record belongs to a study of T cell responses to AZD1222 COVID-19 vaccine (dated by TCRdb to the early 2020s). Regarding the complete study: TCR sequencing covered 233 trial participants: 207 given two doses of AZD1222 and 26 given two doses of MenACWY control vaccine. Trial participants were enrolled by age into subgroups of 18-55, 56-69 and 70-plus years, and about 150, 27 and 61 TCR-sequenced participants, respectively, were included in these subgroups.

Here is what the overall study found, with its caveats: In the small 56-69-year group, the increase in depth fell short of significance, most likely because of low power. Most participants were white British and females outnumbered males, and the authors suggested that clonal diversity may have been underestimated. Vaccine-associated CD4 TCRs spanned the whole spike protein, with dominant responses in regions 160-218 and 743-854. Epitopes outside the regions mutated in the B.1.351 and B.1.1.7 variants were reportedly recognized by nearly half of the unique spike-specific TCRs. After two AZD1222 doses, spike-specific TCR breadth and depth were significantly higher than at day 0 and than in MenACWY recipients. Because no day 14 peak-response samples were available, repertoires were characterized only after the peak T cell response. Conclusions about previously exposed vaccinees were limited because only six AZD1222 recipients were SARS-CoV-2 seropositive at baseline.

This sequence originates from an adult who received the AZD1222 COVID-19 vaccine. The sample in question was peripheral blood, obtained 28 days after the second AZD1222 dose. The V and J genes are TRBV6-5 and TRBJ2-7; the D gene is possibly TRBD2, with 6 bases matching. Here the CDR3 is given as CASRGGLPYEQYF. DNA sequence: TGTGCCAGTCGGGGTGGACTACCCTACGAGCAGTACTTC.